A single sample gave rise to the 11 T cell receptor beta chains below, sequenced in a study of blood T cell repertoires in COVID-19. The repertoire was sequenced with immunoSEQ multiplex PCR; TCRdb's copy has only in-frame clones and lacks some. The data show 40,000 to 50,000 clones, with approximately 83% seen just once and around 3.2% held by the top ten. Material: peripheral blood. These receptor sequences come from an elderly woman with acute or convalescent COVID-19.

V and J are TRBV5-1 and TRBJ1-2; D remains unclear. V lost 0 bases and J lost 13, with 10 bases in between. The CDR3 covers 11 residues. CDR1 SGHRS and CDR2 YFSETQ come from the germline V gene. This CDR3 is CASSLDGRSTF. Here the CDR3 DNA reads TGCGCCAGCAGCTTGGATGGGAGGAGCACCTTC. Full variable domain (missing parts from reference TRBV5-1 and TRBJ1-2): KAGVTQTPRYLIKTRGQQVTLSCSPISGHRSVSWYQQTPGQGLQFLFEYFSETQRNKGNFPGRFSGRQFSNSRSEMNVSTLELGDSALYLCASSLDGRSTFGSGTRLTVV.

With regard to this clone: A junction boundary mismatches the germline segment, possibly from a read error. This chain joins TRBV5-6 and TRBJ2-5, with 8 bases that match TRBD2. This CDR3 spans 12 amino acids. CDR1 and CDR2 from the germline V gene are SGHDT and YYEEEE. CDR3 protein: CASSGLAGSNDF. The CDR3 DNA follows: TGTGCCAGCAGCGGGTTAGCGGGGAGTAATGACTTC. The full variable domain, rest sourced from reference TRBV5-6 and TRBJ2-5, is DAGVTQSPTHLIKTRGQQVTLRCSPKSGHDTVSWYQQALGQGPQFIFQYYEEEERQRGNFPDRFSGHQFPNYSSELNVNALLLGDSALYLCASSGLAGSNDFGPGTRLLVL.

The chain joins TRBV5-4 to TRBJ1-3, with 7 positions matching TRBD1. From germline, CDR1 is SGHNT and CDR2 YYREEE (reference sequence). Trimming cost V 4 bases and J 4 bases; bases outside gene matches: 8. The CDR3 totals 15 residues. CDR3 loop: CASSLMGQSGNTIYF. The CDR3, as DNA: TGTGCCAGCAGCCTTATGGGACAGAGCGGAAACACCATATATTTT.

In DNA, the CDR3 is TGTGCCAGCAGCTTAGATGAGGGGGCACGTGGCTACACCTTC. This gives the protein CASSLDEGARGYTF. The chain joins TRBV7-2 to TRBJ1-2; TRBD1 matches at 7 bases. The trim removed 1 base at V and 7 bases at J, leaving 6 bases unmatched. The CDR3 contains 14 residues. The germline V gene encodes CDR1 SGHTA and CDR2 FQGNSA.

The gene calls are TRBV27 and TRBJ2-7; perhaps TRBD1 as D (6 bases). From germline, CDR1 is MNHEY and CDR2 SMNVEV (reference sequence). CDR3 size: 17 residues. V lost 2 bases and J lost 2, with 19 bases in between. The CDR3 bases are TGTGCCAGCAGTTTAAGGGTGGGTGGGGGCAAACCCTACGAGCAGTACTTC. The encoded protein is CASSLRVGGGKPYEQYF.

This chain's CDR3 is CASSRENGYTF. CDR3 coding DNA: TGTGCCAGCTCCCGCGAGAATGGCTACACCTTC. The V call is TRBV6-5, the J call TRBJ1-2; unclear D gene. The CDR3 covers 11 residues. In germline, CDR1 is MNHEY, CDR2 SVGAGI. V was shortened by 8 bases and J by 6 bases, with 10 bases between the two germline ends.

This clone was detected only once. The chain links TRBV30 to TRBJ1-3; 8 bases are shared with TRBD1. Germline lookup yields CDR1 GTSNPN and CDR2 SVGIG (reference sequence). V lost 7 bases, J lost 0 bases, and 8 bases stayed unmatched. CDR3 length equals 15 residues. The CDR3 here is CAFFRTGYSGNTIYF. The CDR3 nucleotides read TGTGCCTTTTTCCGGACAGGGTACTCTGGAAACACCATATATTTT.

The CDR3 sequence is CAISLLSAGTGNGYTF. DNA for the CDR3: TGTGCCATCAGTCTATTATCGGCCGGGACAGGGAATGGCTACACCTTC. This rearrangement joins TRBV10-3 to TRBJ1-2; 9 bases are shared with TRBD1. This CDR3 has 16 amino acids. Germline loops: CDR1 ENHRY, CDR2 SYGVKD. V dropped 5 bases and J dropped 6; count of bases not matched to a gene: 13.

The rearrangement joins TRBV10-3 to TRBJ2-1; 11 nucleotides line up with TRBD2. CDR3 length: 15 amino acids. Germline V lookup: CDR1 ENHRY, CDR2 SYGVKD. J lost 6 bases, V lost 7 bases, and 8 bases had no gene match. In DNA form, the CDR3 reads TGTGCCATCAAAGATGGGACTAGCGGTCCCAATGAGCAGTTCTTC. Amino acid sequence: CAIKDGTSGPNEQFF.

The chain employs TRBV6-5 and TRBJ1-3; tentatively, D is TRBD1 (6 bases). Germline loops: CDR1 MNHEY, CDR2 SVGAGI. This CDR3 comprises 14 residues. With 6 bases removed from V and 6 bases from J, the gap between germline ends came to 15 bases. The CDR3 protein is CASRGGAIENTIYF. CDR3 nucleotides: TGTGCCAGCAGGGGGGGGGCCATCGAAAACACCATATATTTT.

The chain is built from TRBV14 and TRBJ2-7, with 7 bases aligning to TRBD1. V lost 1 base, J lost 9 bases, and 9 bases stayed unmatched. CDR1 SGHDN and CDR2 FVKESK come from the germline V gene. This CDR3 is built from 14 residues. DNA for the CDR3: TGTGCCAGCAGCCAAGGGACAGGCCCCCGGGGGCAGTACTTC. Its protein product is CASSQGTGPRGQYF.